The 3 T cell receptor beta chains listed next were all sequenced from one sample in a study of PD-1 blockade in classical Hodgkin lymphoma. The assay was immunoSEQ multiplex PCR, and TCRdb's table has in-frame clones only and misses some. The data hold nearly 60,000 clones, with around 90% observed a single time. Relapses following autologous stem cell transplantation were seen in all patients, with brentuximab vedotin exposure varying. The starting material was peripheral blood mononuclear cells (PBMCs), obtained before the second cycle of nivolumab. The receptors were gathered from a human donor with classical Hodgkin lymphoma.

V gene TRBV2 combines with J gene TRBJ2-5; 7 bases are shared with TRBD2. The CDR3 covers 15 residues. In germline, CDR1 is SNHLY, CDR2 FYNNEI. V dropped 6 bases and J dropped 0; count of bases not matched to a gene: 7. CDR3 coding DNA: TGTGCCAGCAGCTTTCGGCGGGGGTACCAAGAGACCCAGTACTTC. Translating it yields CASSFRRGYQETQYF.

V is TRBV11-1 and J is TRBJ1-1; tentatively, D is TRBD1 (6 bases). Trimming pared 5 bases from V and 8 bases from J, leaving 12 bases between. This CDR3 region has 12 residues. The V gene's germline CDR1 is SGHAT and CDR2 FQDESV (reference sequence). Written as DNA, the CDR3 is TGTGCCAGCAGCACGGACAGCCCGGAAGCTTTCTTT. This codes for CASSTDSPEAFF.

The CDR3 DNA is TGTGCCAGCAGCGTAGCAGGGTCCAGTCAGCCCCAGCATTTT. It specifies CASSVAGSSQPQHF. The rearrangement links TRBV9 to TRBJ1-5, with TRBD1 as a possible D gene (5 bases). Germline V gene lookup returns CDR1 SGDLS and CDR2 YYNGEE. V was pared by 0 bases and J by 6 bases, with 10 bases between. This CDR3 has 14 amino acids.